The next 2 T cell receptor beta chains were all read from a single sample in a study of CD8 T cells in Susac syndrome. After extraction with the RNeasy kit, 0.5 to 1 ug of the RNA was reverse transcribed using random hexamers. TCRdb itself ran the immunoSEQ multiplex PCR reads through MiXCR, one entry per CDR3 protein. In the table there are around 150,000 distinct CDR3 sequences, roughly 95% of which are singletons. Sequenced sample: CD4+ T cells from PBMCs. These receptors came from a human donor with multiple sclerosis.

This chain links TRBV30 with TRBJ2-1; 10 nucleotides line up with TRBD2. The V and J ends lost 2 bases and 3 bases, in that order; junction bases with no gene match: 7. Germline assignment: CDR1 GTSNPN and CDR2 SVGIG (reference sequence). The CDR3 contains 16 residues. In DNA, the CDR3 is TGTGCCTGGAGTCTCAAAGGACTAGCGGTCTACAATGAGCAGTTCTTC. This encodes CAWSLKGLAVYNEQFF.

The DNA for the CDR3 is TGCAGTGCTAGAACCGGGACCGGAACCTACGAGCAGTACTTC. Encoded protein: CSARTGTGTYEQYF. The chain uses TRBV20-1 and TRBJ2-7; D may be TRBD1 or TRBD2 (5 bases each). Trimming left V 2 bases short and J 2 bases short, with 13 bases between. CDR3 size: 14 residues. The germline V gene has CDR1 DFQATT and CDR2 SNEGSKA (reference sequence).